These 21 T cell receptor beta chains were sequenced from one sample in a study of blood T cell repertoires in COVID-19 (dated by TCRdb to 2019 to 2021). The library came from the immunoSEQ multiplex PCR assay. TCRdb limited this immuneACCESS table to in-frame rearrangements with V and J called. A share of clones is missing; checked studies link under half to unresolved V genes, and the rest is unexplained. This sample comprises 200,000 to 250,000 clones, around three quarters of them detected only once. The ten largest clones represent around 5.4% of the sample. Sequenced input: peripheral blood. The source is a woman in her 70s with acute or convalescent COVID-19.

This rearrangement joins TRBV24-1 to TRBJ2-3; weak D call: TRBD2 (5 bases). Trimming stripped 3 bases from V and 6 bases from J, with 9 bases between. Germline values: CDR1 KGHDR, CDR2 SFDVKD. CDR3 length: 13 residues. As DNA, the CDR3 is TGTGCCACCAGTGATGGGTGGGAGGATACGCAGTATTTT. Translating it yields CATSDGWEDTQYF.

In this sample, this clone turned up once. The gene calls are TRBV5-1 and TRBJ2-1; the match to TRBD1 covers 9 bases. The germline V gene has CDR1 SGHRS and CDR2 YFSETQ. Trimming at V came to 4 bases and at J to 9 bases, leaving 8 bases not matched to a gene. This CDR3 region has 14 residues. The CDR3 loop reads CASSLNRGQGEQFF. CDR3 nucleotides: TGCGCCAGCAGCCTAAACAGGGGGCAGGGTGAGCAGTTCTTC. Combining the CDR3 with reference TRBV5-1 and TRBJ2-1 gives the whole variable domain KAGVTQTPRYLIKTRGQQVTLSCSPISGHRSVSWYQQTPGQGLQFLFEYFSETQRNKGNFPGRFSGRQFSNSRSEMNVSTLELGDSALYLCASSLNRGQGEQFFGPGTRLTVL.

V and J are TRBV7-5 and TRBJ2-5; no check of the table's D call, TRBD1, against the DNA was made. TRBV7-5 corresponds to a pseudogene. The CDR3 sequence is 15 residues long. The CDR3 spells CVRSQRQGPEETQYF. DNA for the CDR3: TGTGTCAGAAGCCAACGACAGGGCCCCGAGGAGACCCAGTACTTC.

This clone showed up just once. The chain links TRBV7-9 to TRBJ1-1; TRBD1 agrees at 7 bases. Germline V gene sequence: CDR1 SEHNR, CDR2 FQNEAQ (reference sequence). The CDR3 runs to 14 residues. V dropped 7 bases and J dropped 3; count of bases not matched to a gene: 8. The CDR3 protein is CASTPDRDYTEAFF. As DNA, the CDR3 is TGTGCCAGCACCCCCGACAGGGACTACACTGAAGCTTTCTTT.

The gene calls are TRBV19 and TRBJ1-5; D call uncertain. The CDR3 sequence is 15 residues long. V lost 1 base and J 2 bases, leaving 9 bases between the germline ends. CDR1 LNHDA and CDR2 SQIVND come from the germline V gene (reference sequence). CDR3 residues: CASSIAGNGNQPQHF. Written as DNA, the CDR3 is TGTGCCAGTAGTATAGCGGGGAACGGCAATCAGCCCCAGCATTTT.

The V gene is TRBV3-1 (or the pseudogene TRBV3-2), the J gene TRBJ2-3; a possible D gene is TRBD2 (6 bases). V lost 5 bases, J lost 0 bases, and 15 bases lay in between. Germline CDR1 LGHDT, CDR2 YNNKEL (reference sequence). The CDR3 extends over 16 amino acids. As DNA, the CDR3 is TGTGCCAGCAGCAGGGAGGCTAGCGCAAGCACAGATACGCAGTATTTT. Translating it yields CASSREASASTDTQYF.

The rearrangement links TRBV10-3 to TRBJ2-3; D remains ambiguous. Trimming cost V 5 bases and J 1 base, with 7 bases left between them. Per the germline V gene, CDR1 is ENHRY and CDR2 is SYGVKD. There are 13 residues in the CDR3. CDR3 bases: TGTGCCATCAGTCCCCGGGGCACAGATACGCAGTATTTT. Protein: CAISPRGTDTQYF.

This clone was detected only once. The chain joins TRBV30 to TRBJ2-7, with 9 bases identical to TRBD1. V lost 2 bases, J lost 3 bases, and 5 bases stayed unmatched. This CDR3 is built from 14 residues. Germline CDR1 GTSNPN, CDR2 SVGIG (reference sequence). The CDR3 nucleotides are TGTGCCTGGAGTCCCCGACAGGGGGTCTACGAGCAGTACTTC. The encoded protein is CAWSPRQGVYEQYF.

This clone was seen a few times. The J gene is TRBJ1-6, the V gene TRBV2, with 11 bases that match TRBD1. This CDR3 spans 14 amino acids. From germline, CDR1 is SNHLY and CDR2 FYNNEI. The V and J ends lost 6 bases and 10 bases, in that order; junction bases with no gene match: 5. CDR3 sequence: CASRRTGGESPLHF. CDR3 bases: TGTGCCAGCAGACGGACAGGGGGCGAATCACCCCTCCACTTT.

The chain joins TRBV11-3 to TRBJ2-1; 9 nucleotides align to TRBD2. The CDR3 has 16 amino acids. The germline V gene has CDR1 SGHNT and CDR2 YENEEA. V lost 1 base, J lost 4 bases, and 5 bases stayed unmatched. The CDR3 region is CASSLGLAGSYNEQFF. The CDR3, as DNA: TGTGCCAGCAGCTTAGGGCTAGCGGGATCTTACAATGAGCAGTTCTTC.

The chain links TRBV2 to TRBJ1-1; no reliable D call. Per the germline V gene, CDR1 is SNHLY and CDR2 is FYNNEI. Trimming shortened V by 4 bases and J by 0 bases, and 9 bases separated the two germline ends. This CDR3 comprises 14 residues. Here the CDR3 DNA reads TGTGCCAGCAGTGGGGCAGCACTGAACACTGAAGCTTTCTTT. Its protein product is CASSGAALNTEAFF.

This clone was picked up a small number of times. The chain is built from TRBV5-1 and TRBJ2-5; the D gene is possibly TRBD2 (6 bases). Per the germline V gene, CDR1 is SGHRS and CDR2 is YFSETQ. Between the trimmed V and J ends, which lost 1 base and 1 base, there was a span of 14 bases. The CDR3 length is 16 residues. The CDR3 coding sequence is TGCGCCAGCAGCTTGTTGACGGGAGCTTCCCAAGAGACCCAGTACTTC. Translated: CASSLLTGASQETQYF.

This rearrangement joins TRBV19 to TRBJ1-2, with 8 bases matching TRBD1. Germline V gene lookup returns CDR1 LNHDA and CDR2 SQIVND (reference sequence). After removal of 4 bases from V and 0 bases from J, the junction contained 4 bases not matched to a gene. The CDR3 contains 15 residues. The CDR3 DNA sequence: TGTGCCAGTAGTAGGGGACAGGTCACTAACTATGGCTACACCTTC. As protein: CASSRGQVTNYGYTF.

There are a few counts of this clone. The rearrangement uses TRBV14 and TRBJ2-1; TRBD2 matches at 7 bases. The CDR3 loop spans 20 amino acids. Trimming at V came to 4 bases and at J to 5 bases, leaving 23 bases not matched to a gene. The germline CDR1 and CDR2 sequences are SGHDN and FVKESK. The CDR3 sequence is CASSPPGRASGIQRDNEQFF. The CDR3 DNA is TGTGCCAGCAGCCCGCCCGGAAGGGCTAGCGGCATCCAGAGAGACAATGAGCAGTTCTTC. Filled out from reference TRBV14 and TRBJ2-1, the complete variable domain reads EAGVTQFPSHSVIEKGQTVTLRCDPISGHDNLYWYRRVMGKEIKFLLHFVKESKQDESGMPNNRFLAERTGGTYSTLKVQPAELEDSGVYFCASSPPGRASGIQRDNEQFFGPGTRLTVL.

This chain uses TRBV28 with TRBJ2-3; 9 bases agree with TRBD1. Germline V lookup: CDR1 MDHEN, CDR2 SYDVKM. Unmatched junction bases numbered 7, after V lost 1 base and J lost 2 bases. The CDR3 runs to 17 residues. CDR3 nucleotides: TGTGCCAGCAGTTTATTACTAGGGGACAGGGACACAGATACGCAGTATTTT. It is translated as CASSLLLGDRDTDTQYF.

This chain connects TRBV12-3 or TRBV12-4 to TRBJ2-3; TRBD2 agrees at 7 bases. The CDR3 runs 13 residues. Trimming removed 1 base from V and 9 bases from J; junction bases left unmatched: 4. CDR3 in amino acids: CASSLEGRGTQYF. CDR3 DNA sequence: TGTGCCAGCAGTTTAGAAGGGAGGGGAACGCAGTATTTT.

The chain employs TRBV28 and TRBJ2-2; D possibly corresponds to TRBD1 (6 bases). The germline gives CDR1 MDHEN, CDR2 SYDVKM. The V gene lost 2 bases and the J gene lost 4 bases, with 11 bases spanning the gap. The CDR3 extends over 15 amino acids. The CDR3 sequence: CASSLAGDVTGELFF. CDR3 nucleotides: TGTGCCAGCAGTTTAGCAGGGGATGTCACCGGGGAGCTGTTTTTT.

This chain links TRBV20-1 with TRBJ1-6; D not certain. V lost 3 bases and J lost 2, with 11 bases in between. The length of the CDR3 is 15 residues. The germline CDR1 and CDR2 sequences are DFQATT and SNEGSKA (reference sequence). CDR3 nucleotides: TGCAGTGCTAGTAGTCGGTCGACCTATAATTCACCCCTCCACTTT. Translation: CSASSRSTYNSPLHF.

The chain has TRBV5-1 and TRBJ2-7; TRBD2 matches 13 bases. CDR1 and CDR2 (germline): SGHRS, YFSETQ. There are 15 residues in the CDR3. V was pared by 4 bases and J by 4 bases, with 5 bases of the junction left unmatched. CDR3 sequence: CASSVGLAGEYEQYF. CDR3 DNA sequence: TGCGCCAGCAGCGTCGGACTAGCGGGAGAGTACGAGCAGTACTTC. The full variable domain, rest sourced from reference TRBV5-1 and TRBJ2-7, is KAGVTQTPRYLIKTRGQQVTLSCSPISGHRSVSWYQQTPGQGLQFLFEYFSETQRNKGNFPGRFSGRQFSNSRSEMNVSTLELGDSALYLCASSVGLAGEYEQYFGPGTRLTVT.

This clone was detected only a few times. This chain links TRBV9 with TRBJ1-2, with D possibly TRBD1 on 6 matching bases. Trimming left V 3 bases short and J 0 bases short, with 18 bases between. The CDR3 is 17 residues long. Germline V gene lookup returns CDR1 SGDLS and CDR2 YYNGEE. The CDR3 protein is CASSGPGDRPSNYGYTF. The CDR3 coding sequence is TGTGCCAGCAGCGGACCTGGTGACAGGCCTTCTAACTATGGCTACACCTTC.

The chain joins TRBV25-1 to TRBJ2-1, with D perhaps matching TRBD2 (5 bases). Trimming pared 2 bases from V and 4 bases from J, leaving 9 bases between. The CDR3 is 14 residues long. In germline, CDR1 is MGHDK, CDR2 SYGVNS. In nucleotides, the CDR3 is TGTGCCAGCAGTGAAAGTGGAGGTTACAATGAGCAGTTCTTC. As protein: CASSESGGYNEQFF.